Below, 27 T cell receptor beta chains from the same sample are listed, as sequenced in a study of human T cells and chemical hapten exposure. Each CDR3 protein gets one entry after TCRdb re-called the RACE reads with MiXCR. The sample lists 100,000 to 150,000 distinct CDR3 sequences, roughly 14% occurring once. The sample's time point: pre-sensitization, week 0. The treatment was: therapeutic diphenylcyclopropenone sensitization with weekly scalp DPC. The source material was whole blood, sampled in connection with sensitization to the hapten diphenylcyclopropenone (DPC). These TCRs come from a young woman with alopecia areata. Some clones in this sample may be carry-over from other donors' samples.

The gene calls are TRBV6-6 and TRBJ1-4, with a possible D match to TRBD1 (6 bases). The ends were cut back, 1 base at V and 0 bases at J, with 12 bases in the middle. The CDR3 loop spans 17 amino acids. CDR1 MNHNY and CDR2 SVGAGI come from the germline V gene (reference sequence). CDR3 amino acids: CASSYLAGAATNEKLFF. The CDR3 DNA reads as TGTGCCAGCAGTTACTTGGCAGGGGCTGCAACTAATGAAAAACTGTTTTTT.

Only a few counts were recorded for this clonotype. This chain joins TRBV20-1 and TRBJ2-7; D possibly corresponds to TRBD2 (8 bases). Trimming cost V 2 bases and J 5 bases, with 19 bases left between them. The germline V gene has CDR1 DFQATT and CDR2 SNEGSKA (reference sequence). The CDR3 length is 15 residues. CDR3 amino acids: CSARPRDSGGHEQYF. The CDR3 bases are TGCAGTGCTAGACCCCGGGACAGCGGGGGACACGAGCAGTACTTC.

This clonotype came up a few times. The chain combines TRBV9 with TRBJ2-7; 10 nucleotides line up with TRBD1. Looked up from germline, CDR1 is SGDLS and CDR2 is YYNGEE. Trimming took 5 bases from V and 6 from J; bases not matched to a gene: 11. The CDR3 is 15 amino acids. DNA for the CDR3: TGTGCCAGCAGTGCCTCCGGGACAGGGGCACTCGAGCAGTACTTC. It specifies CASSASGTGALEQYF. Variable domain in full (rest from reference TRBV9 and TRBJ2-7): DSGVTQTPKHLITATGQRVTLRCSPRSGDLSVYWYQQSLDQGLQFLIQYYNGEERAKGNILERFSAQQFPDLHSELNLSSLELGDSALYFCASSASGTGALEQYFGPGTRLTVT.

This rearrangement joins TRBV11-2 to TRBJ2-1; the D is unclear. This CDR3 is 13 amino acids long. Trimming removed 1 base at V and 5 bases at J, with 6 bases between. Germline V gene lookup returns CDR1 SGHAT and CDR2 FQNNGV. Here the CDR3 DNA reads TGTGCCAGCAGCTTAGGTGACCACAATGAGCAGTTCTTC. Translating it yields CASSLGDHNEQFF.

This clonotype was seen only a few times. The CDR3 nucleotides read TGTGCCAGTAGTAGCATTGGACAGAAACTGTTTTTT. Its translation: CASSSIGQKLFF. The chain is built from TRBV19 and TRBJ1-4, with a possible D match to TRBD1 (6 bases). V lost 4 bases to trimming and J lost 11 bases, with 11 bases between them. This CDR3 contains 12 residues. Germline lookup yields CDR1 LNHDA and CDR2 SQIVND (reference sequence).

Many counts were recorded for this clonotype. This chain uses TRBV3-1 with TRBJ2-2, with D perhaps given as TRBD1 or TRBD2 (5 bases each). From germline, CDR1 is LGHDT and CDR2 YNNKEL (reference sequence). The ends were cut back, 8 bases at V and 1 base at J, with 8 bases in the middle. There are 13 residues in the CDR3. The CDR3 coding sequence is TGTGCCAGCGCTGGGGGGAACACCGGGGAGCTGTTTTTT. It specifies CASAGGNTGELFF.

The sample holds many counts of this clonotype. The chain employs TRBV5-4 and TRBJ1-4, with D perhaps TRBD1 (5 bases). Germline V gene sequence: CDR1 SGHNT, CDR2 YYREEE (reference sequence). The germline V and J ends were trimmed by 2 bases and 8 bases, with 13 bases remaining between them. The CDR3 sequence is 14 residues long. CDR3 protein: CASSFPGRTEKLFF. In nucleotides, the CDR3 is TGTGCCAGCAGCTTCCCGGGACGCACAGAAAAACTGTTTTTT.

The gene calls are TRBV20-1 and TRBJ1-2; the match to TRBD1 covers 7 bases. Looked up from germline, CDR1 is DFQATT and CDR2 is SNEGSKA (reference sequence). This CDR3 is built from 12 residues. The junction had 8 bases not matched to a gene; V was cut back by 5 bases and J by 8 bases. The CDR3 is CSARSTGPGYTF. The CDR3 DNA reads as TGCAGTGCTCGCTCGACAGGGCCCGGCTACACCTTC.

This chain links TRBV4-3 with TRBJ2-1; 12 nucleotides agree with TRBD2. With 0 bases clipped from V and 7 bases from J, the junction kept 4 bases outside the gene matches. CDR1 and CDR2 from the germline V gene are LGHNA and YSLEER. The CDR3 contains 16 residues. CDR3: CASSQDRGTSGNEQFF. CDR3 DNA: TGCGCCAGCAGCCAAGATAGAGGGACTAGCGGGAATGAGCAGTTCTTC.

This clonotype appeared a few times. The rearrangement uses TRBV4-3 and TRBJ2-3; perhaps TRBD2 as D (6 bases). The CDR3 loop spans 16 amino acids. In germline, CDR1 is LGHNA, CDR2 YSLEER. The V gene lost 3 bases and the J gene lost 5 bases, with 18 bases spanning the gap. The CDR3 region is CASSQGYRTTGDTQYF. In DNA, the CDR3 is TGCGCCAGCAGCCAGGGATACCGGACTACTGGAGATACGCAGTATTTT.

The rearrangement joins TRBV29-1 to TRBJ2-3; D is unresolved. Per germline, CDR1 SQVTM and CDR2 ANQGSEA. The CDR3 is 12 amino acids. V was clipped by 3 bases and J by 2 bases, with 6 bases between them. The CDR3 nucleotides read TGCAGCGTTGAGGTGACCACAGATACGCAGTATTTT. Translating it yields CSVEVTTDTQYF.

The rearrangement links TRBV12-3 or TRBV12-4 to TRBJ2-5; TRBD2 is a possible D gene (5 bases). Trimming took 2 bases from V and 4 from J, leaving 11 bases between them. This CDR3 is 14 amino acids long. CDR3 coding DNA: TGTGCCAGCAGTTTACTAGACTACGGAGAGACCCAGTACTTC. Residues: CASSLLDYGETQYF.

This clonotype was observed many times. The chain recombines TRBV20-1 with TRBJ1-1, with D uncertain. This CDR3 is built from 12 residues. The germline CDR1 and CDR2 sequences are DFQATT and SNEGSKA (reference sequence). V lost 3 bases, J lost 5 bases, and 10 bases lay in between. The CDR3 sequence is CSASRAGTEAFF. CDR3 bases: TGCAGTGCTAGCCGGGCGGGGACTGAAGCTTTCTTT.

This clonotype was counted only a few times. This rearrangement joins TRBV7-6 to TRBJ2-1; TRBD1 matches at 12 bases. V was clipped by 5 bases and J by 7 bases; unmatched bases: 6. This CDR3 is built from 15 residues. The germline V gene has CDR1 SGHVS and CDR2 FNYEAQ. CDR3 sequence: CASSRGQGAVNEQFF. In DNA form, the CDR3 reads TGTGCCAGCAGCCGGGGACAGGGGGCAGTAAATGAGCAGTTCTTC.

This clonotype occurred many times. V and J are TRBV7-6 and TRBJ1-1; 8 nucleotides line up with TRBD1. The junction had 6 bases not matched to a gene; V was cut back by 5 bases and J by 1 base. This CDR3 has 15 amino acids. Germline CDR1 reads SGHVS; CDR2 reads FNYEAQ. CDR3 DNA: TGTGCCAGCAGCCAGACAGGGGACCCGAACACTGAAGCTTTCTTT. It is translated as CASSQTGDPNTEAFF.

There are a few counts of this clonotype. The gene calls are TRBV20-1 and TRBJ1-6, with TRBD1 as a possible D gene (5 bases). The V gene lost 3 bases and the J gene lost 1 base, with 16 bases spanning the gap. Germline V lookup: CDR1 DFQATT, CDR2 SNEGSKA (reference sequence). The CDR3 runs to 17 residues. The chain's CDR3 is CSARGQGRSSYNSPLHF. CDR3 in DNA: TGCAGTGCTAGGGGCCAGGGTAGAAGTTCCTATAATTCACCCCTCCACTTT.

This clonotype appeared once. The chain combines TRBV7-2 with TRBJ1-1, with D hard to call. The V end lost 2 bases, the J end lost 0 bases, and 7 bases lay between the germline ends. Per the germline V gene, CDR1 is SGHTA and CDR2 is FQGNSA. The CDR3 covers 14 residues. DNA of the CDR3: TGTGCCAGCAGCTTACAGGAGATGAACACTGAAGCTTTCTTT. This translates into CASSLQEMNTEAFF.

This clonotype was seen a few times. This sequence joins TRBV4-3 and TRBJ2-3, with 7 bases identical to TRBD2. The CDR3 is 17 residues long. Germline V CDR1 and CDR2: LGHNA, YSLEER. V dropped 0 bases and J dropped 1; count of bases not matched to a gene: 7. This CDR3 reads CASSQDVGGGGTDTQYF. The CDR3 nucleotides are TGCGCCAGCAGCCAAGACGTCGGCGGGGGAGGCACAGATACGCAGTATTTT.

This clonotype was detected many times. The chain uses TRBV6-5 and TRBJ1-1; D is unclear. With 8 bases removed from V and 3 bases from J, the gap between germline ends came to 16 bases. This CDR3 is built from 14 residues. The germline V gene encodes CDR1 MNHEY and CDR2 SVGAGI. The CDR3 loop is CASYSPRIYTEAFF. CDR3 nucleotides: TGTGCCAGCTATTCCCCCAGGATCTACACTGAAGCTTTCTTT.

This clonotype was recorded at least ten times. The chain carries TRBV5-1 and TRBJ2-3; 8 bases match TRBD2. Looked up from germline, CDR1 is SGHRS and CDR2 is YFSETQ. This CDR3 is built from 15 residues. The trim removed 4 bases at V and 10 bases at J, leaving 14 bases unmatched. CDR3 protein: CASSPDPGLAGSQYF. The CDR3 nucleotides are TGCGCCAGCAGCCCGGACCCTGGACTAGCCGGGTCGCAGTATTTT.

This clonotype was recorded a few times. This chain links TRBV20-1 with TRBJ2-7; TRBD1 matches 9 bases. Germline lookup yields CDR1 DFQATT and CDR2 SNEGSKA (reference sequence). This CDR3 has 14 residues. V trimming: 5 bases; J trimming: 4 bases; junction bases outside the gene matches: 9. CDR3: CSALPGQGSYEQYF. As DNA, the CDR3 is TGCAGTGCTCTTCCGGGACAGGGTTCTTACGAGCAGTACTTC.

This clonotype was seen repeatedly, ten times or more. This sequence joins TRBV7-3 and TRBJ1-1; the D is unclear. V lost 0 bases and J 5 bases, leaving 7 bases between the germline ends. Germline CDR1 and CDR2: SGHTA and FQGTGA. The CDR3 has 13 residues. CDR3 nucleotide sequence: TGTGCCAGCAGCTTAACCGGGGATACTGAAGCTTTCTTT. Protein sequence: CASSLTGDTEAFF.

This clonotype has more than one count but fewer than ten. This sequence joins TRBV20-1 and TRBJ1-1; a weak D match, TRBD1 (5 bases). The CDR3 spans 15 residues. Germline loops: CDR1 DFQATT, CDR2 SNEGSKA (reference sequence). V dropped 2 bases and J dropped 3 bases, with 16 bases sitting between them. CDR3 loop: CSARSPGGVDTEAFF. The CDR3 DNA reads TGCAGTGCTAGATCCCCGGGGGGGGTAGACACTGAAGCTTTCTTT.

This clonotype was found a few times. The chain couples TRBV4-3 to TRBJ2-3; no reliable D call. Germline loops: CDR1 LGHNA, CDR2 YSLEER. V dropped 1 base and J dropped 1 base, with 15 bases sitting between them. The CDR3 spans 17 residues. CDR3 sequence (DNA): TGCGCCAGCAGCCAAGGAGGAAGGAAGAGACGCACAGATACGCAGTATTTT. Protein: CASSQGGRKRRTDTQYF.

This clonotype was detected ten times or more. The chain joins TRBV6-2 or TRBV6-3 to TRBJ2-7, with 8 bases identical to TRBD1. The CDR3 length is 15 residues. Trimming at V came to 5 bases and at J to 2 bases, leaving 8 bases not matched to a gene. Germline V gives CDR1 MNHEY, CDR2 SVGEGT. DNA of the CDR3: TGTGCCAGCAGTGCGCTCCGGGACAGGCCCTACGAGCAGTACTTC. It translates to CASSALRDRPYEQYF.

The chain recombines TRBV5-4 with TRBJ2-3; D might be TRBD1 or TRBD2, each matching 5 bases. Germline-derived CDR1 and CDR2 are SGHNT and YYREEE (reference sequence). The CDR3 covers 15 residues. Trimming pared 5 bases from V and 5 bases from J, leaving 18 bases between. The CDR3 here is CASRRSLGDQDTQYF. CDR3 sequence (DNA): TGTGCCAGCAGGCGATCGCTCGGGGACCAAGATACGCAGTATTTT.

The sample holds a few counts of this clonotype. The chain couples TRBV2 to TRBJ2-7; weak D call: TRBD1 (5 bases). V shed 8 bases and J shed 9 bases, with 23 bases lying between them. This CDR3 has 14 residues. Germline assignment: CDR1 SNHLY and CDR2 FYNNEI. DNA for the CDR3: TGTGCCAGCGGCCTCATGTCCGCCAGGCAGGGGCAGTACTTC. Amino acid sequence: CASGLMSARQGQYF.